One and the same sample provided the 32 T cell receptor beta chains below, sequenced in a study of shared clonotypes between healthy human individuals. Repertoires were generated with immunoSEQ multiplex PCR, while TCRdb's copy carries only in-frame clones and drops some. The sample carries roughly 2 million clones, around 95% recorded once. Specimen: naive CD4+ T cells sorted from blood. Sample subset: CD45RA+ positively selected. The receptors derive from a man between 18 and 35 years old in good health.

This rearrangement joins TRBV5-1 to TRBJ2-3, with TRBD1 as a possible D gene (6 bases). V was clipped by 2 bases and J by 7 bases, with 14 bases between them. Germline assignment: CDR1 SGHRS and CDR2 YFSETQ. CDR3 length equals 14 residues. The CDR3 loop is CASSLSRQANTQYF. As DNA, the CDR3 is TGCGCCAGCAGCTTATCAAGACAGGCCAATACGCAGTATTTT. Full variable domain (remainder filled in from reference TRBV5-1 and TRBJ2-3): KAGVTQTPRYLIKTRGQQVTLSCSPISGHRSVSWYQQTPGQGLQFLFEYFSETQRNKGNFPGRFSGRQFSNSRSEMNVSTLELGDSALYLCASSLSRQANTQYFGPGTRLTVL.

The sample holds one count of this clone. V usage is TRBV5-4 and J usage is TRBJ2-5; D perhaps matches TRBD2 (6 bases). The CDR3 is made up of 15 amino acids. CDR1 is SGHNT, CDR2 YYREEE, per germline (reference sequence). Trimming removed 2 bases from V and 0 bases from J, with 11 bases in between. The CDR3 coding sequence is TGTGCCAGCAGCTTCCCCGGGACTTACCAAGAGACCCAGTACTTC. Translated: CASSFPGTYQETQYF.

V and J are TRBV28 and TRBJ1-1; D call uncertain. The CDR3 length is 11 residues. Trimming removed 10 bases from V and 1 base from J, with 7 bases in between. Germline CDR1 MDHEN, CDR2 SYDVKM. The CDR3 region has the DNA TGTGCCACCGTTTCGAACACTGAAGCTTTCTTT. Protein sequence: CATVSNTEAFF. The entire variable domain, with the rest obtained from reference TRBV28 and TRBJ1-1, is as follows: DVKVTQSSRYLVKRTGEKVFLECVQDMDHENMFWYRQDPGLGLRLIYFSYDVKMKEKGDIPEGYSVSREKKERFSLILESASTNQTSMYLCATVSNTEAFFGQGTRLTVV.

The chain recombines TRBV20-1 with TRBJ1-1; unclear D gene. CDR3 length: 10 residues. Germline CDR1 DFQATT, CDR2 SNEGSKA (reference sequence). The V and J ends lost 5 bases and 9 bases respectively, with 10 bases between them. This CDR3 reads CSAGGYKAFF. Written as DNA, the CDR3 is TGCAGTGCTGGTGGATATAAAGCTTTCTTT.

J is TRBJ1-5 and V is TRBV4-3; no definite D call. The CDR3 loop spans 14 amino acids. The germline V gene has CDR1 LGHNA and CDR2 YSLEER. Trimming left V 1 base short and J 12 bases short, with 16 bases between. The CDR3 spells CASSQVWVLWLQHF. The DNA for the CDR3 is TGCGCCAGCAGCCAAGTATGGGTACTATGGCTCCAGCATTTT.

The chain couples TRBV5-1 to TRBJ2-5, with 9 positions matching TRBD1. CDR3 length: 16 amino acids. Unmatched junction bases numbered 7, after V lost 4 bases and J lost 0 bases. The germline CDR1 and CDR2 sequences are SGHRS and YFSETQ. The CDR3 protein is CASSGGTGTYQETQYF. CDR3 bases: TGCGCCAGCAGCGGAGGGACAGGGACGTACCAAGAGACCCAGTACTTC. Supplemented by reference TRBV5-1 and TRBJ2-5, the full variable domain reads KAGVTQTPRYLIKTRGQQVTLSCSPISGHRSVSWYQQTPGQGLQFLFEYFSETQRNKGNFPGRFSGRQFSNSRSEMNVSTLELGDSALYLCASSGGTGTYQETQYFGPGTRLLVL.

The V gene is TRBV5-1, the J gene TRBJ2-5; 8 nucleotides match TRBD2. Germline CDR1 reads SGHRS; CDR2 reads YFSETQ. The CDR3 covers 14 residues. The trim removed 2 bases at V and 0 bases at J, leaving 0 bases unmatched. This CDR3 is CASSFSGNQETQYF. DNA of the CDR3: TGCGCCAGCAGCTTTAGCGGGAACCAAGAGACCCAGTACTTC.

This clone has just one count. The gene calls are TRBV4-3 and TRBJ2-1; 8 bases are shared with TRBD1. The CDR3 consists of 16 residues. V lost 0 bases, J lost 1 base, and 2 bases stayed unmatched. CDR1 and CDR2 from the germline V gene are LGHNA and YSLEER. The CDR3 protein is CASSQDWDRSYNEQFF. Written as DNA, the CDR3 is TGCGCCAGCAGCCAAGATTGGGACAGGTCCTACAATGAGCAGTTCTTC.

A remark on this clone: The same CDR3 is also encoded by other DNA sequences in this sample. The rearrangement uses TRBV18 and TRBJ2-7; D is undetermined. The CDR3 is made up of 13 amino acids. The germline gives CDR1 KGHSH, CDR2 LQKENI. V was shortened by 1 base and J by 0 bases, with 4 bases between the two germline ends. The CDR3 nucleotides read TGTGCCAGCTCACCACTATCCTCCTACGAGCAGTACTTC. Protein: CASSPLSSYEQYF.

This clone was picked up one time. The chain is built from TRBV2 and TRBJ1-3, with unresolved D. Germline V gene lookup returns CDR1 SNHLY and CDR2 FYNNEI. The CDR3 is 12 amino acids. Trimming stripped 2 bases from V and 14 bases from J, with 13 bases between. The CDR3 DNA reads as TGTGCCAGCAGTGAACACAGCGTCCCATTATATTTT. It is translated as CASSEHSVPLYF.

The chain has TRBV5-4 and TRBJ2-7; TRBD2 matches 8 bases. CDR3 size: 12 residues. From germline, CDR1 is SGHNT and CDR2 YYREEE (reference sequence). The V gene end was trimmed by 3 bases and the J gene end by 11 bases; junction bases not matched to a gene: 7. In nucleotides, the CDR3 is TGTGCCAGCAGCTCAGGACTAGCCAAGAAGTACTTC. The encoded protein is CASSSGLAKKYF.

This chain joins TRBV7-8 and TRBJ2-1, with no clear D. The CDR3 loop spans 15 amino acids. Germline-derived CDR1 and CDR2 are SGHVS and FQNEAQ. Trimming took off 7 bases at V and 1 base at J, with 14 bases between the two ends. The CDR3 sequence: CASTPGRWSYNEQFF. The CDR3 DNA follows: TGTGCCAGCACCCCTGGACGGTGGTCCTACAATGAGCAGTTCTTC.

V and J are TRBV2 and TRBJ2-4; the match to TRBD2 covers 9 bases. CDR1 and CDR2 (germline): SNHLY, FYNNEI. With 5 bases clipped from V and 6 bases from J, the junction kept 11 bases outside the gene matches. This CDR3 is 16 amino acids long. CDR3 nucleotide sequence: TGTGCCAGCAGTCCCCGGCGGGAGGGCCTCGGAAACATTCAGTACTTC. Translating it yields CASSPRREGLGNIQYF.

The J gene is TRBJ2-2, the V gene TRBV7-9; D not certain. CDR1 is SEHNR, CDR2 FQNEAQ, per germline (reference sequence). V lost 2 bases to trimming and J lost 0 bases, with 7 bases between them. The CDR3 runs 15 residues. CDR3 residues: CASSLNSPNTGELFF. CDR3 in DNA: TGTGCCAGCAGCTTAAACTCTCCGAACACCGGGGAGCTGTTTTTT.

The gene calls are TRBV11-2 and TRBJ2-3; no clear D gene. V was trimmed by 2 bases and J by 0 bases, leaving 6 bases between them. Per the germline V gene, CDR1 is SGHAT and CDR2 is FQNNGV. This CDR3 spans 14 amino acids. The CDR3 DNA reads TGTGCCAGCAGCTTACCCCAAAGCACAGATACGCAGTATTTT. Residues: CASSLPQSTDTQYF.

The chain is built from TRBV25-1 and TRBJ2-2, with D maybe TRBD1 (5 bases). V was clipped by 3 bases and J by 1 base, with 6 bases between them. CDR3 size: 14 residues. Germline CDR1 and CDR2: MGHDK and SYGVNS. This chain's CDR3 is CASSDQGNTGELFF. The CDR3, as DNA: TGTGCCAGCAGTGATCAGGGGAACACCGGGGAGCTGTTTTTT.

The rearrangement links TRBV5-4 to TRBJ2-4; 7 bases are a match to TRBD2. Germline CDR1 reads SGHNT; CDR2 reads YYREEE (reference sequence). The V and J ends lost 4 bases and 0 bases, in that order; junction bases with no gene match: 7. The CDR3 consists of 16 residues. The CDR3 nucleotides read TGTGCCAGCAGCCCGGGGGGTGGAGTAGCCAAAAACATTCAGTACTTC. It encodes CASSPGGGVAKNIQYF.

The V gene is TRBV15, the J gene TRBJ2-4; the D is unclear. The germline CDR1 and CDR2 sequences are LNHNV and YYDKDF (reference sequence). The CDR3 is 11 residues long. Trimming removed 0 bases from V and 9 bases from J, with 3 bases in between. The CDR3 DNA reads TGTGCCACCAGCAGAGATCTCATTCAGTACTTC. It specifies CATSRDLIQYF.

This chain links TRBV18 with TRBJ1-1, with a weak D call TRBD1 (5 bases). The CDR3 has 15 residues. Between the trimmed V and J ends, which lost 4 bases and 5 bases, there was a span of 17 bases. Germline V gene data show CDR1 as KGHSH and CDR2 as LQKENI. CDR3 sequence: CASSQNQGVGTEAFF. CDR3 DNA: TGTGCCAGCTCACAGAATCAGGGTGTTGGGACTGAAGCTTTCTTT.

The chain couples TRBV30 to TRBJ2-2; 7 nucleotides align to TRBD2. This CDR3 is built from 15 residues. Looked up from germline, CDR1 is GTSNPN and CDR2 is SVGIG (reference sequence). Trimming cost V 3 bases and J 1 base; bases outside gene matches: 5. For the CDR3, the DNA is TGTGCCTGGAGGATTGGCGGGGGGAACACCGGGGAGCTGTTTTTT. Protein sequence: CAWRIGGGNTGELFF.

The chain is built from TRBV6-5 and TRBJ2-7, with 12 nucleotides matching TRBD1. This CDR3 comprises 14 residues. CDR1 and CDR2 from the germline V gene are MNHEY and SVGAGI. Trimming at V came to 6 bases and at J to 5 bases, leaving 5 bases not matched to a gene. Here the CDR3 DNA reads TGTGCCAGCAGCCCCGGGACAGGGGGCAACGAGCAGTACTTC. Protein product: CASSPGTGGNEQYF.

V and J are TRBV6-1 and TRBJ1-2, with 8 bases that match TRBD1. V lost 7 bases to trimming and J lost 6 bases; unmatched junction nucleotides: 10. In germline, CDR1 is MNHNS, CDR2 SASEGT. The CDR3 extends over 14 amino acids. DNA of the CDR3: TGTGCCAGCACCTTAAGACAGGGGCGAGATGGCTACACCTTC. It yields the protein CASTLRQGRDGYTF.

This chain uses TRBV2 with TRBJ1-5, with D perhaps matching TRBD1 (6 bases). V was clipped by 6 bases and J by 1 base, with 10 bases between them. The CDR3 loop spans 14 amino acids. The germline V gene has CDR1 SNHLY and CDR2 FYNNEI. Written as DNA, the CDR3 is TGTGCCAGCAGGGTAGGGGGAAGCAATCAGCCCCAGCATTTT. Encoded protein: CASRVGGSNQPQHF.

The chain links TRBV2 to TRBJ1-5; TRBD1 might be the D (5 bases). CDR1 is SNHLY and CDR2 is FYNNEI in the germline V gene. V lost 6 bases and J lost 0, with 12 bases in between. The CDR3 consists of 15 residues. The chain's CDR3 is CASREQDFSNQPQHF. CDR3 coding DNA: TGTGCCAGCAGAGAACAGGATTTTAGCAATCAGCCCCAGCATTTT.

V is TRBV19 and J is TRBJ2-7; 12 bases line up with TRBD1. The CDR3 consists of 13 residues. The germline gives CDR1 LNHDA, CDR2 SQIVND (reference sequence). Trimming removed 6 bases from V and 7 bases from J; junction bases left unmatched: 4. The CDR3 nucleotides read TGTGCCAGTAGGGGACAGGGGGCTCAGGAGCAGTACTTC. Translation: CASRGQGAQEQYF.

A remark on this clone: The same CDR3 is also encoded by other DNA sequences in this sample. The chain employs TRBV2 and TRBJ1-5; D is perhaps TRBD1 (6 bases). The ends were cut back, 3 bases at V and 0 bases at J, with 9 bases in the middle. Germline V CDR1 and CDR2: SNHLY, FYNNEI. This CDR3 is 15 amino acids long. CDR3 sequence (DNA): TGTGCCAGCAGTGAGGAGGGGGATAGCAATCAGCCCCAGCATTTT. Its protein product is CASSEEGDSNQPQHF.

The count of this clone is one. The identical CDR3 is also encoded by other nucleotide sequences in the sample. The rearrangement links TRBV5-1 to TRBJ2-1, with 8 nucleotides matching TRBD1. The V segment lost 4 bases and the J segment 0 bases; nucleotides outside the gene matches: 3. The CDR3 runs to 15 residues. CDR1 SGHRS and CDR2 YFSETQ come from the germline V gene. CDR3 bases: TGCGCCAGCAGCCCAGGGACAGGCTCCTACAATGAGCAGTTCTTC. This gives the protein CASSPGTGSYNEQFF.

V is TRBV28 and J is TRBJ2-5; 10 bases are a match to TRBD1. Germline CDR1 reads MDHEN; CDR2 reads SYDVKM. V gave up 4 bases and J gave up 4 bases; unmatched junction bases: 6. The CDR3 loop spans 15 amino acids. CDR3 sequence reads: CASSSGTGVGETQYF. DNA of the CDR3: TGTGCCAGCAGTTCCGGGACAGGGGTTGGAGAGACCCAGTACTTC.

In DNA, the CDR3 is TGTGCCAGCAGGGGACAGATTTTAGCCAAAAACATTCAGTACTTC. This sequence encodes CASRGQILAKNIQYF. This chain joins TRBV2 and TRBJ2-4; 7 nucleotides line up with TRBD1. The CDR3 length is 15 residues. V was clipped by 6 bases and J by 0 bases; unmatched bases: 5. Germline loops: CDR1 SNHLY, CDR2 FYNNEI.

CDR3 bases: TGTGCCAGCAGCCTCCTTCTGTGGGACAGCTCCTACGAGCAGTACTTC. The encoded protein is CASSLLLWDSSYEQYF. This chain uses TRBV28 with TRBJ2-7; 7 bases map to TRBD1. This CDR3 contains 16 residues. Germline lookup yields CDR1 MDHEN and CDR2 SYDVKM. V lost 6 bases and J lost 0; bases outside the gene matches: 11.

This chain uses TRBV19 with TRBJ2-3; no clear D. Germline V CDR1 and CDR2: LNHDA, SQIVND (reference sequence). V dropped 4 bases and J dropped 1 base, with 9 bases sitting between them. The CDR3 totals 14 residues. The CDR3 region is CASSRARGTDTQYF. The CDR3 DNA sequence: TGTGCCAGTAGTAGGGCGCGTGGCACAGATACGCAGTATTTT.

This chain links TRBV19 with TRBJ1-1, with a possible D match to TRBD1 (5 bases). V was shortened by 6 bases and J by 2 bases, with 16 bases between the two germline ends. Looked up from germline, CDR1 is LNHDA and CDR2 is SQIVND (reference sequence). The CDR3 extends over 15 amino acids. The CDR3 here is CASRTLDRPNTEAFF. For the CDR3, the DNA is TGTGCCAGTAGAACGCTCGACAGACCAAACACTGAAGCTTTCTTT. The entire variable domain, with the rest obtained from reference TRBV19 and TRBJ1-1, is as follows: DGGITQSPKYLFRKEGQNVTLSCEQNLNHDAMYWYRQDPGQGLRLIYYSQIVNDFQKGDIAEGYSVSREKKESFPLTVTSAQKNPTAFYLCASRTLDRPNTEAFFGQGTRLTVV.